The text below deals with one TCR beta chain. Data came from immunoSEQ multiplex PCR; TCRdb stores just in-frame clones and leaves some out. The sample records under 300,000 clones, about 80% being singletons. This sample was included in a study of blood T cell repertoires in COVID-19. Study-wide background: Sites across the United States, Italy and Spain contributed samples from acute and convalescent COVID-19. T cells, B-cell-depleted T cells, or PBMCs supplied cDNA or gDNA.

Enrolled through a virtual design, the participants were between 18 and 89 years of age and came from under 25 US areas. Membership in each cohort depended on participant-reported clinical history. V was clipped by 3 bases and J by 2 bases, with 8 bases between them. Germline V CDR1 and CDR2: SGDLS, YYNGEE. The CDR3 covers 13 residues. The sample was PBMCs or T cells enriched from blood (not recorded which). The TCR was taken from a middle-aged man who had recovered from COVID-19. The chain links TRBV9 to TRBJ1-2, with D tentatively TRBD1 (6 bases). The CDR3 DNA reads as TGTGCCAGCAGCGGACAGGTCAACTATGGCTACACCTTC. This codes for CASSGQVNYGYTF.